The rows below give T cell receptor beta chains drawn from one sample of a study of regulatory T cells in long-lasting Graves disease. TCRdb re-called the multiplex PCR reads with MiXCR, one entry per CDR3 protein. The sample records 500,000 to 800,000 distinct CDR3 sequences, 30% being singletons. The material sequenced was peripheral blood mononuclear cells (PBMCs), taken when the disease was refractory, from a patient treated with antithyroid drugs. These receptors were collected from a female donor with Graves disease. Each CDR3 is given without its conserved first and last residue. The D gene is left open where the match is weak.

length: 12; V: TRBV9; D: .; CDR3: ASSVAAQNTEAF
length: 8; V: TRBV6-1; D: .; CDR3: ASVGYGYT
length: 13; V: TRBV20-1; D: TRBD1; CDR3: SARGHRGNTGELF
length: 12; V: TRBV2; D: .; CDR3: ASTGGTRSTEAF
length: 10; V: TRBV20-1; D: .; CDR3: SATQGLDEQY
length: 13; V: TRBV25-1; D: .; CDR3: ASSEYRTGNTEAF
length: 11; V: TRBV18; D: .; CDR3: ASSLLDRNVLT
length: 13; V: TRBV6-1; D: TRBD1; CDR3: ASSFDRASNQPQH
length: 12; V: TRBV5-4; D: .; CDR3: ASTVQQPNTEAF
length: 13; V: TRBV19; D: .; CDR3: ASRVGGGRNTEAF
length: 14; V: TRBV30; D: .; CDR3: AWSVRLAASTYEQY
length: 13; V: TRBV18; D: TRBD1; CDR3: ASSPLRQGDTEAF
length: 13; V: TRBV19; D: .; CDR3: ASSGGEALRETQY
length: 18; V: TRBV6-5; D: TRBD1; CDR3: ASSYSTWGQGARGANVLT
length: 11; V: TRBV29-1; D: TRBD1; CDR3: SVNGTGRTEAF
length: 11; V: TRBV6-1; D: .; CDR3: ASKQGFQGEQY
length: 13; V: TRBV11-2; D: .; CDR3: ASSPGVRDGETQY
length: 9; V: TRBV28; D: .; CDR3: ASSFLDEQY
length: 9; V: TRBV12-3/TRBV12-4; D: TRBD1; CDR3: ASKDRGEQY
length: 12; V: TRBV7-9; D: .; CDR3: ASSAVGGRGELF
length: 12; V: TRBV20-1; D: .; CDR3: SAREAGANYGYT
length: 14; V: TRBV6-5; D: TRBD1; CDR3: ASSYTVLDRVETQY
length: 11; V: TRBV28; D: TRBD1; CDR3: ASRGQGWNEQF
length: 9; V: TRBV6-1; D: .; CDR3: AIRDAGELF
length: 11; V: TRBV7-9; D: .; CDR3: ATTDDINQPQH
length: 15; V: TRBV20-1; D: .; CDR3: SARDISGAAGWYGYT